This entry features one T cell receptor (beta chain) sequence. These data are taken from a study of blood T cell repertoires in COVID-19. Study-wide background: Spain, Italy and the United States supplied samples that represented acute and convalescent COVID-19.

Per germline, CDR1 GTSNPN and CDR2 SVGIG (reference sequence). This CDR3 has 16 residues. The V gene end was trimmed by 0 bases and the J gene end by 7 bases; junction bases not matched to a gene: 12. Here immunoSEQ multiplex PCR was the method, and the copy in TCRdb shows in-frame clones only, minus some. The table lists over 200,000 clones, approximately 88% of them singletons. The receptor was isolated from a man between 40 and 49 years old with acute or convalescent COVID-19. The rearrangement links TRBV30 to TRBJ1-5; TRBD1 matches at 7 bases. The sample consisted of peripheral blood. CDR3 sequence reads: CAWSVSGGGAGQPQHF. The CDR3 region has the DNA TGTGCCTGGAGTGTATCAGGAGGGGGCGCAGGGCAGCCCCAGCATTTT.